This T cell receptor (beta chain) was sequenced for a study of blood T cell repertoires in COVID-19. TCRdb's copy holds only in-frame clones and misses some; the assay was immunoSEQ multiplex PCR. The sample has some 250,000 clones, around 88% seen once; the top ten hold about 3%. The CDR3 has 15 amino acids. The trim removed 4 bases at V and 6 bases at J, leaving 7 bases unmatched. From germline, CDR1 is KGHSH and CDR2 LQKENI. Source material: peripheral blood. The chain joins TRBV18 to TRBJ2-3, with TRBD1 matching over 10 bases. The sequence derives from a woman younger than 45 who had recovered from COVID-19. This CDR3 reads CASSLRQGAGDTQYF. CDR3 coding DNA: TGTGCCAGCTCACTCCGACAGGGGGCTGGGGATACGCAGTATTTT.